The 15 T cell receptor beta chains below were found in one sample sequenced in a study of CD8 T cells in Susac syndrome. Reverse transcription of roughly 0.45 to 1 ug RNA was carried out with random hexamers. TCRdb reprocessed the immunoSEQ multiplex PCR reads via MiXCR and lists one record per CDR3 protein. Of more than 110,000 distinct CDR3 sequences listed, around 94% are singletons. The material sequenced was CD8+ T cells from PBMCs. The receptors originated from a human donor in good health.

The V call is TRBV4-3, the J call TRBJ2-1; 13 bases match TRBD2. Losses at the gene ends were 4 bases for V and 6 bases for J; bases not matched to a gene: 6. The CDR3 loop spans 16 amino acids. Germline V CDR1 and CDR2: LGHNA, YSLEER. The CDR3 reads CASSLTGLAGLNEQFF. As DNA, the CDR3 is TGCGCCAGCAGCCTAACGGGACTAGCGGGACTCAATGAGCAGTTCTTC.

The chain is built from TRBV6-2 or TRBV6-3 and TRBJ2-5, with D maybe TRBD2 (6 bases). From germline, CDR1 is MNHEY and CDR2 SVGEGT. Trimming pared 5 bases from V and 5 bases from J, leaving 15 bases between. This CDR3 comprises 14 residues. This CDR3 is CASSQPGVDETQYF. CDR3 in DNA: TGTGCCAGCAGTCAACCGGGAGTCGACGAGACCCAGTACTTC.

The V gene is TRBV9, the J gene TRBJ2-2; D gene uncertain. CDR1 is SGDLS, CDR2 YYNGEE, per germline. With 0 bases removed from V and 7 bases from J, the gap between germline ends came to 1 base. CDR3 length equals 11 residues. CDR3 amino acids: CASSVGGELFF. The CDR3 DNA is TGTGCCAGCAGCGTAGGCGGGGAGCTGTTTTTT. Drawing the rest from reference TRBV9 and TRBJ2-2, the complete variable domain is DSGVTQTPKHLITATGQRVTLRCSPRSGDLSVYWYQQSLDQGLQFLIQYYNGEERAKGNILERFSAQQFPDLHSELNLSSLELGDSALYFCASSVGGELFFGEGSRLTVL.

The chain recombines TRBV29-1 with TRBJ2-7, with D hard to call. Trimming removed 6 bases from V and 2 bases from J, with 11 bases in between. Germline V gives CDR1 SQVTM, CDR2 ANQGSEA. The CDR3 contains 12 residues. The CDR3 spells CSVDTVTYEQYF. CDR3 DNA sequence: TGCAGCGTGGATACTGTTACCTACGAGCAGTACTTC.

This chain connects TRBV4-2 to TRBJ2-5; D perhaps matches TRBD1 (5 bases). There are 16 residues in the CDR3. The germline gives CDR1 LGHNA, CDR2 YNFKEQ. Deletions cut 4 bases from V and 1 base from J, with 16 bases between. The CDR3 loop is CASSRRAGPLQETQYF. For the CDR3, the DNA is TGTGCCAGCAGCCGAAGGGCAGGGCCACTCCAAGAGACCCAGTACTTC.

The V call is TRBV15, the J call TRBJ2-3, with D unclear. Trimming shortened V by 5 bases and J by 2 bases, and 11 bases separated the two germline ends. The CDR3 totals 14 residues. Germline assignment: CDR1 LNHNV and CDR2 YYDKDF (reference sequence). The CDR3: CATSPETDTDTQYF. The CDR3 DNA reads as TGTGCCACCAGCCCGGAGACCGACACAGATACGCAGTATTTT.

The J gene is TRBJ2-1, the V gene TRBV12-3 or TRBV12-4, with D maybe TRBD2 (5 bases). The CDR3 contains 14 residues. Trimming pared 3 bases from V and 6 bases from J, leaving 12 bases between. The CDR3 sequence is CASSLIGRVNEQFF. The CDR3 coding sequence is TGTGCCAGCAGTTTGATCGGGCGGGTCAATGAGCAGTTCTTC.

The genes are TRBV30 and TRBJ1-1, with TRBD1 as a possible D gene (6 bases). There are 15 residues in the CDR3. CDR1 GTSNPN and CDR2 SVGIG come from the germline V gene (reference sequence). V lost 4 bases and J lost 5, with 20 bases in between. The CDR3 DNA follows: TGTGCCTGGAATCCCTCCAGTTGGGGGCGAACTGAAGCTTTCTTT. Translated, it gives CAWNPSSWGRTEAFF. Full variable domain (outside the CDR3, taken from reference TRBV30 and TRBJ1-1): SQTIHQWPATLVQPVGSPLSLECTVEGTSNPNLYWYRQAAGRGLQLLFYSVGIGQISSEVPQNLSASRPQDRQFILSSKKLLLSDSGFYLCAWNPSSWGRTEAFFGQGTRLTVV.

In this sample, this clonotype turned up once. The CDR3 DNA follows: TGTGCCAGCAGCCAGACCGGAACCTACTACGAGCAGTACTTC. Translation: CASSQTGTYYEQYF. This rearrangement joins TRBV13 to TRBJ2-7, with no clear D. Germline V gene sequence: CDR1 PRHDT, CDR2 FYEKMQ (reference sequence). Trimming shortened V by 5 bases and J by 3 bases, and 14 bases separated the two germline ends. The CDR3 is made up of 14 amino acids. Drawing the rest from reference TRBV13 and TRBJ2-7, the complete variable domain is AAGVIQSPRHLIKEKRETATLKCYPIPRHDTVYWYQQGPGQDPQFLISFYEKMQSDKGSIPDRFSAQQFSDYHSELNMSSLELGDSALYFCASSQTGTYYEQYFGPGTRLTVT.

The CDR3: CASSQDGGPNEKLFF. CDR3 coding DNA: TGCGCCAGCAGCCAAGATGGGGGGCCGAATGAAAAACTGTTTTTT. The chain joins TRBV4-3 to TRBJ1-4; tentatively, D is TRBD1 (6 bases). V shed 0 bases and J shed 5 bases, with 10 bases lying between them. This CDR3 comprises 15 residues. Germline CDR1 LGHNA, CDR2 YSLEER.

This clonotype was seen just once. The V and J genes are TRBV4-2 and TRBJ2-2; D unclear. V was shortened by 2 bases and J by 1 base, with 8 bases between the two germline ends. Germline assignment: CDR1 LGHNA and CDR2 YNFKEQ. This CDR3 is built from 15 residues. The CDR3 region is CASSQNLENTGELFF. The CDR3 DNA reads TGTGCCAGCAGCCAAAATCTCGAGAACACCGGGGAGCTGTTTTTT.

The rearrangement uses TRBV28 and TRBJ2-5; 10 bases agree with TRBD1. CDR1 and CDR2 from the germline V gene are MDHEN and SYDVKM. The CDR3 is 18 amino acids. V lost 3 bases, J lost 3 bases, and 13 bases stayed unmatched. CDR3 nucleotides: TGTGCCAGCAGTTTCCAGAGCGGACAGGGGGTTATGGAAGAGACCCAGTACTTC. Translating it yields CASSFQSGQGVMEETQYF. Full variable domain (outside the CDR3, taken from reference TRBV28 and TRBJ2-5): DVKVTQSSRYLVKRTGEKVFLECVQDMDHENMFWYRQDPGLGLRLIYFSYDVKMKEKGDIPEGYSVSREKKERFSLILESASTNQTSMYLCASSFQSGQGVMEETQYFGPGTRLLVL.

The chain is built from TRBV28 and TRBJ1-5; D gene ambiguous. CDR1 and CDR2 from the germline V gene are MDHEN and SYDVKM. The CDR3 has 14 residues. V gave up 7 bases and J gave up 4 bases, with 14 bases separating them. The CDR3 DNA sequence: TGTGCCAGCACCCTCGGCGAGTGGAATCAGCCCCAGCATTTT. This encodes CASTLGEWNQPQHF. The full variable domain, rest sourced from reference TRBV28 and TRBJ1-5, is DVKVTQSSRYLVKRTGEKVFLECVQDMDHENMFWYRQDPGLGLRLIYFSYDVKMKEKGDIPEGYSVSREKKERFSLILESASTNQTSMYLCASTLGEWNQPQHFGDGTRLSIL.

The chain combines TRBV9 with TRBJ2-1; TRBD2 might be the D (6 bases). The CDR3 loop spans 14 amino acids. Deletions cut 0 bases from V and 9 bases from J, with 13 bases between. The V gene's germline CDR1 is SGDLS and CDR2 YYNGEE. The CDR3 reads CASSVAGGAVEQFF. The CDR3 DNA reads as TGTGCCAGCAGCGTAGCAGGAGGGGCGGTTGAGCAGTTCTTC.

The chain is built from TRBV13 and TRBJ1-2; TRBD1 might be the D (5 bases). Between the trimmed V and J ends, which lost 3 bases and 0 bases, there was a span of 11 bases. CDR1 and CDR2 from the germline V gene are PRHDT and FYEKMQ (reference sequence). The CDR3 is 15 amino acids. The DNA for the CDR3 is TGTGCCAGCAGCTTTTGGGGGGAATCTAACTATGGCTACACCTTC. Amino acid sequence: CASSFWGESNYGYTF.